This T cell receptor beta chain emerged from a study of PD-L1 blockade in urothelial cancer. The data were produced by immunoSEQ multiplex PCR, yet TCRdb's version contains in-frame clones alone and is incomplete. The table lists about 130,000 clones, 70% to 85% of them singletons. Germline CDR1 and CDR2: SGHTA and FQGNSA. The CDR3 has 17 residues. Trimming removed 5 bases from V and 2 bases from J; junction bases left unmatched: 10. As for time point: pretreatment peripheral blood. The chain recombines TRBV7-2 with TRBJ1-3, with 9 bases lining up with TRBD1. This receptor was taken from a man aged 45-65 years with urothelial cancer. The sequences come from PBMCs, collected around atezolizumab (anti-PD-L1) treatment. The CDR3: CASSPHGQGRPGNTIYF. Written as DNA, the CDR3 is TGTGCCAGCAGCCCCCACGGACAGGGGCGTCCTGGAAACACCATATATTTT.